These 17 T cell receptor beta chains share one sample of origin, sequenced in a study of blood T cell repertoires in COVID-19. Data came from immunoSEQ multiplex PCR; TCRdb stores just in-frame clones and leaves some out. Altogether 150,000 to 200,000 clones are present, around 85% being singletons, with the ten largest covering about 5%. Sequencing was carried out using peripheral blood. The receptors come from a human donor in a cohort sampled during active COVID-19.

The V and J genes are TRBV7-2 and TRBJ1-1, with D possibly TRBD1 on 5 matching bases. V was clipped by 2 bases and J by 0 bases, with 10 bases between them. The CDR3 sequence is 15 residues long. Germline V gene lookup returns CDR1 SGHTA and CDR2 FQGNSA. This CDR3 is CASSLLKGVNTEAFF. The CDR3, as DNA: TGTGCCAGCAGCTTATTGAAAGGGGTGAACACTGAAGCTTTCTTT.

The rearrangement links TRBV19 to TRBJ1-1; D uncertain. The CDR3 runs 15 residues. Deletions cut 3 bases from V and 5 bases from J, with 16 bases between. Germline loops: CDR1 LNHDA, CDR2 SQIVND (reference sequence). In DNA form, the CDR3 reads TGTGCCAGTAGTATCGGCGGCGGGTTAGGGACTGAAGCTTTCTTT. This sequence encodes CASSIGGGLGTEAFF.

The chain has TRBV30 and TRBJ2-7; the match to TRBD2 covers 14 bases. V was pared by 2 bases and J by 6 bases, with 3 bases of the junction left unmatched. Germline CDR1 is GTSNPN and CDR2 is SVGIG (reference sequence). The CDR3 covers 14 residues. The CDR3 sequence: CAWSSGLAGVEQYF. CDR3 in DNA: TGTGCCTGGAGTTCGGGACTAGCGGGAGTCGAGCAGTACTTC.

The rearrangement links TRBV18 to TRBJ1-6, with a weak D call TRBD1 (5 bases). Deletions cut 3 bases from V and 14 bases from J, with 20 bases between. The germline V gene encodes CDR1 KGHSH and CDR2 LQKENI. This CDR3 has 15 residues. The CDR3: CASSPGGFDSWSLHF. The CDR3 DNA reads TGTGCCAGCTCACCCGGGGGTTTCGACTCGTGGTCCCTCCACTTT.

This clone was seen a single time. This chain links TRBV30 with TRBJ1-5, with D unclear. Germline V CDR1 and CDR2: GTSNPN, SVGIG (reference sequence). Trimming pared 5 bases from V and 0 bases from J, leaving 5 bases between. CDR3 size: 12 residues. DNA of the CDR3: TGTGCCTGGGGATATAGCAATCAGCCCCAGCATTTT. It specifies CAWGYSNQPQHF. The variable domain in full, with the rest retrieved from reference TRBV30 and TRBJ1-5, is SQTIHQWPATLVQPVGSPLSLECTVEGTSNPNLYWYRQAAGRGLQLLFYSVGIGQISSEVPQNLSASRPQDRQFILSSKKLLLSDSGFYLCAWGYSNQPQHFGDGTRLSIL.

The chain joins TRBV9 to TRBJ1-1; a weak D match, TRBD1 (5 bases). The CDR3 has 15 residues. Germline assignment: CDR1 SGDLS and CDR2 YYNGEE. Trimming left V 0 bases short and J 2 bases short, with 11 bases between. The CDR3 reads CASSVGRQINTEAFF. CDR3 bases: TGTGCCAGCAGCGTAGGTCGACAGATTAACACTGAAGCTTTCTTT.

V is TRBV10-3 and J is TRBJ2-7; possibly TRBD1 for D (6 bases). Germline V gene lookup returns CDR1 ENHRY and CDR2 SYGVKD. With 5 bases removed from V and 3 bases from J, the gap between germline ends came to 11 bases. The CDR3 is 13 amino acids. Here the CDR3 DNA reads TGTGCCATCAGTATCTCGGACAGCTACGAGCAGTACTTC. Residues: CAISISDSYEQYF.

The chain couples TRBV5-1 to TRBJ2-1, with 10 bases fitting TRBD2. Germline V gene lookup returns CDR1 SGHRS and CDR2 YFSETQ. V shed 4 bases and J 5 bases; nucleotides not matched to a gene: 15. The CDR3 length is 18 residues. This CDR3 is CASSLWGASGGYNNEQFF. The CDR3 DNA reads as TGCGCCAGCAGCCTATGGGGGGCTAGCGGGGGTTACAACAATGAGCAGTTCTTC.

The chain joins TRBV2 to TRBJ2-7, with TRBD2 as a possible D gene (5 bases). With 6 bases removed from V and 5 bases from J, the gap between germline ends came to 5 bases. Germline CDR1 reads SNHLY; CDR2 reads FYNNEI. CDR3 length: 10 residues. CDR3 protein: CASSGDEQYF. The CDR3 coding sequence is TGTGCCAGCAGCGGGGACGAGCAGTACTTC.

The chain combines TRBV5-6 with TRBJ1-2; D possibly corresponds to TRBD1 (6 bases). V lost 2 bases to trimming and J lost 2 bases, with 10 bases between them. The CDR3 runs to 14 residues. Germline V gene sequence: CDR1 SGHDT, CDR2 YYEEEE. The CDR3 DNA sequence: TGTGCCAGCAGCTTATCAGGGGCCAACTATGGCTACACCTTC. Translating gives CASSLSGANYGYTF.

This clone occurred a few times. The V call is TRBV5-6, the J call TRBJ1-1; no firm D call. V lost 1 base and J 0 bases, leaving 7 bases between the germline ends. CDR3 length equals 14 residues. The germline V gene has CDR1 SGHDT and CDR2 YYEEEE. The CDR3 sequence is CASSLTVLNTEAFF. CDR3 coding DNA: TGTGCCAGCAGCTTGACAGTATTGAACACTGAAGCTTTCTTT.

The chain couples TRBV30 to TRBJ1-5, with 10 positions matching TRBD1. The germline V gene encodes CDR1 GTSNPN and CDR2 SVGIG (reference sequence). The CDR3 length is 15 residues. Unmatched junction bases numbered 6, after V lost 5 bases and J lost 2 bases. The CDR3 protein is CAWAVGTGGNQPQHF. CDR3 DNA: TGTGCCTGGGCTGTTGGGACAGGGGGCAATCAGCCCCAGCATTTT.

The chain links TRBV11-3 to TRBJ1-3; D possibly corresponds to TRBD1 (6 bases). Germline V gene lookup returns CDR1 SGHNT and CDR2 YENEEA. The CDR3 spans 15 residues. Trimming shortened V by 3 bases and J by 2 bases, and 11 bases separated the two germline ends. Here the CDR3 reads CASSLSGGTGNTIYF. CDR3 DNA: TGTGCCAGCAGCTTGAGCGGGGGCACTGGAAACACCATATATTTT.

The chain recombines TRBV7-8 with TRBJ1-3; tentative D call: TRBD1 (5 bases). The CDR3 is made up of 17 amino acids. The germline CDR1 and CDR2 sequences are SGHVS and FQNEAQ. V was shortened by 5 bases and J by 0 bases, with 17 bases between the two germline ends. For the CDR3, the DNA is TGTGCCAGCAGCCCAAAGCGGGGGTCTACCTCTGGAAACACCATATATTTT. It codes for CASSPKRGSTSGNTIYF.

The chain is built from TRBV7-2 and TRBJ2-1; 11 bases align to TRBD2. The V and J ends lost 5 bases and 0 bases, in that order; junction bases with no gene match: 12. Germline V gene lookup returns CDR1 SGHTA and CDR2 FQGNSA. CDR3 length: 19 amino acids. The CDR3 DNA sequence: TGTGCCAGCAGCCGCGCCGGACTAGCGGGTGCCCGCTCCTACAATGAGCAGTTCTTC. Protein: CASSRAGLAGARSYNEQFF.

This clone was seen a few times. The V call is TRBV5-6, the J call TRBJ2-7; 7 bases line up with TRBD1. V shed 2 bases, J shed 4 bases, and the junction held 6 bases outside the gene matches. Germline V gene sequence: CDR1 SGHDT, CDR2 YYEEEE. The CDR3 is 14 amino acids. The CDR3 protein is CASSFSAGGYEQYF. The CDR3 DNA reads TGTGCCAGCAGCTTTTCGGCAGGGGGTTACGAGCAGTACTTC. Supplemented by reference TRBV5-6 and TRBJ2-7, the full variable domain reads DAGVTQSPTHLIKTRGQQVTLRCSPKSGHDTVSWYQQALGQGPQFIFQYYEEEERQRGNFPDRFSGHQFPNYSSELNVNALLLGDSALYLCASSFSAGGYEQYFGPGTRLTVT.

The CDR3 coding sequence is TGTGCCAGCAGCCCGCGGACAGGGGGCTTGTATGGCTACACCTTC. Protein product: CASSPRTGGLYGYTF. V is TRBV9 and J is TRBJ1-2; TRBD1 agrees at 11 bases. The V gene's germline CDR1 is SGDLS and CDR2 YYNGEE. The J segment lost 5 bases and the V segment lost 4 bases, leaving 7 bases of the junction unmatched. The CDR3 has 15 amino acids.